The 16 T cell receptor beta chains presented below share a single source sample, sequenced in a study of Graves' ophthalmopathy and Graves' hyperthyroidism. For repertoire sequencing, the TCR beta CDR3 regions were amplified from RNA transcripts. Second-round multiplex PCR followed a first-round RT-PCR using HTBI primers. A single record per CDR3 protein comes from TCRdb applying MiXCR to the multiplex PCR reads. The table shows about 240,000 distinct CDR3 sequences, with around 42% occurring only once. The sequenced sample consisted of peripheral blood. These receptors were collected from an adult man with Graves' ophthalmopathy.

DNA for the CDR3: TGCAGTACCCGGGGGAATGGAAACTACGAGCAGTACTTC. This codes for CSTRGNGNYEQYF. The chain carries TRBV20-1 and TRBJ2-7, with D possibly being TRBD2 (6 bases). CDR1 and CDR2 (germline): DFQATT, SNEGSKA (reference sequence). The CDR3 consists of 13 residues. Trimming shortened V by 8 bases and J by 3 bases, and 17 bases separated the two germline ends.

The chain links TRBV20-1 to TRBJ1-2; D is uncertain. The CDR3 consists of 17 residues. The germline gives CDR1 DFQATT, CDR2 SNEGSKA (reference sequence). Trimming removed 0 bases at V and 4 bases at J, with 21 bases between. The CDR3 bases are TGCAGTGCTAGAGATTTTCGGCTCCATCTCGATCTCTATGGCTACACCTTC. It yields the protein CSARDFRLHLDLYGYTF.

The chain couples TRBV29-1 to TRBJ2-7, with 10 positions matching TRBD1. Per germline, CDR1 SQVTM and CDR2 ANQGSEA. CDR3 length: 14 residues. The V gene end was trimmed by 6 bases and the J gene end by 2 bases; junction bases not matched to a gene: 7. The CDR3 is CSVAGQGLTYEQYF. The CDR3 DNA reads TGCAGCGTAGCGGGACAGGGGTTGACCTACGAGCAGTACTTC.

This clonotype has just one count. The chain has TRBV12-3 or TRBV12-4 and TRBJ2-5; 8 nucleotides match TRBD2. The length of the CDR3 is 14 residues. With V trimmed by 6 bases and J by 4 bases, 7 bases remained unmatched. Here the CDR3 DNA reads TGTGCCAGCAGGGTGGGACTAGGGGGAGAGACCCAGTACTTC. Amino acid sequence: CASRVGLGGETQYF.

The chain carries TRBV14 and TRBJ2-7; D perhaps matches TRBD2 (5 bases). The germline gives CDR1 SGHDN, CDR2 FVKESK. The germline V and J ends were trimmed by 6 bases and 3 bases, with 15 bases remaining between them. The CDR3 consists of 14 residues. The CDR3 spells CASSRRRDLYEQYF. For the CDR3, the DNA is TGTGCCAGCAGTAGGAGGCGAGACCTCTACGAGCAGTACTTC.

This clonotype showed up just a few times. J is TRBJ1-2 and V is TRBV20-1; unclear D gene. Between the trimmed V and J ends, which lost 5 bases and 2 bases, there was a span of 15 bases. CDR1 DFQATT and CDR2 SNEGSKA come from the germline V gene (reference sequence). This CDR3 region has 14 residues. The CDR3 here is CSAPVVGSNYGYTF. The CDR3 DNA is TGCAGTGCTCCGGTAGTGGGGTCCAACTATGGCTACACCTTC.

The CDR3 spells CSAEGRGYEQYF. The DNA for the CDR3 is TGCAGCGCCGAGGGCAGGGGTTACGAGCAGTACTTC. The J gene is TRBJ2-7, the V gene TRBV29-1; tentatively, D is TRBD1 (6 bases). The CDR3 has 12 residues. V lost 7 bases and J 4 bases, leaving 14 bases between the germline ends. Germline lookup yields CDR1 SQVTM and CDR2 ANQGSEA.

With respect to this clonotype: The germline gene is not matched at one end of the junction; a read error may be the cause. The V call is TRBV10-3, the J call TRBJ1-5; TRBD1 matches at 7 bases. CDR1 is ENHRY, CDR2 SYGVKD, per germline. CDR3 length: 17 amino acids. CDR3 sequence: CASSRLRDRVKDQPQHF. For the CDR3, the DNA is TGTGCCAGCAGTCGCCTCCGGGACAGAGTTAAGGATCAGCCCCAGCATTTT.

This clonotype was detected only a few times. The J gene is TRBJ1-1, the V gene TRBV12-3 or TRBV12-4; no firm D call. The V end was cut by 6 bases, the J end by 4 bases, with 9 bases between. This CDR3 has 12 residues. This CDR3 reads CASSRRLTEAFF. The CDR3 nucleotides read TGTGCCAGCAGCCGACGACTCACTGAAGCTTTCTTT.

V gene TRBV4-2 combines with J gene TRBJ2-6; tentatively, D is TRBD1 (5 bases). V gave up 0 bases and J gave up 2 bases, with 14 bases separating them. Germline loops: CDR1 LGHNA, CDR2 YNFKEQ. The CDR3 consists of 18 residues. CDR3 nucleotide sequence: TGTGCCAGCAGCCAAGAGTTAACCCAGGGTGCTGGGGCCAACGTCCTGACTTTC. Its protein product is CASSQELTQGAGANVLTF.

Here the CDR3 DNA reads TGCGCCAGCAGTGAGTTGGCGGGGTTGGAGACCCAGTACTTC. Translated, it gives CASSELAGLETQYF. The J gene is TRBJ2-5, the V gene TRBV10-2; possibly TRBD2 for D (6 bases). V was pared by 1 base and J by 5 bases, with 11 bases between. This CDR3 is 14 amino acids long. The germline V gene encodes CDR1 WSHSY and CDR2 SAAADI.

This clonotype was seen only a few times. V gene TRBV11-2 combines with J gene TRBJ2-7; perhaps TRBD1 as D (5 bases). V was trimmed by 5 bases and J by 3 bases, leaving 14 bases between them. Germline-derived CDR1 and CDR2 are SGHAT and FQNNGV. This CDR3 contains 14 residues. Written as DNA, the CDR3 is TGTGCCAGCAGCAGCGTGACAGTGTTCTACGAGCAGTACTTC. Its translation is CASSSVTVFYEQYF.

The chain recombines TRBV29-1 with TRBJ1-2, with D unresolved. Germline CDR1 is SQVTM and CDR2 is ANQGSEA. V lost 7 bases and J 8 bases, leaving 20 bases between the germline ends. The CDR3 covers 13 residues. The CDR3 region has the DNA TGCAGCGCTCACGAGGTGGGGTCCGTCGGCTACACCTTC. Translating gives CSAHEVGSVGYTF.

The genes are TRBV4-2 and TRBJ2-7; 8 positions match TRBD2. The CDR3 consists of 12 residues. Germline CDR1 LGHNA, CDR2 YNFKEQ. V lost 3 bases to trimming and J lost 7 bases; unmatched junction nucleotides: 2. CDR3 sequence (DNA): TGTGCCAGCAGCCAGCCGGGGGGGGAGCAGTACTTC. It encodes CASSQPGGEQYF.

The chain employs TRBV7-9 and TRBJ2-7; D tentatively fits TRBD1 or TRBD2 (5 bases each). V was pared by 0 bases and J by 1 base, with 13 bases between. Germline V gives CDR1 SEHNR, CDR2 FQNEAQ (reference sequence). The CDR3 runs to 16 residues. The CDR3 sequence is CASSLAQGGRSYEQYF. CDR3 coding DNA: TGTGCCAGCAGCTTAGCGCAGGGTGGGAGATCCTACGAGCAGTACTTC.

CDR3 protein: CASNPSGGRHQPQHF. Here the CDR3 DNA reads TGTGCCAGCAACCCTTCAGGGGGCAGACATCAGCCCCAGCATTTT. The chain is built from TRBV12-3 or TRBV12-4 and TRBJ1-5; 8 nucleotides match TRBD1. J was trimmed by 5 bases and V by 7 bases; bases with no gene match: 10. The CDR3 is 15 residues long.